The clone carrying this T cell receptor (beta chain) was observed a few times. The antigen remains undetermined. The entry originates in a study of post-analysis software for immune sequencing data. Study observations and caveats: The study found significantly lower normalized Chao1 diversity in multiple sclerosis patients than in controls. About five TRBV segments, including TRBV5-6, TRBV5-1 and TRBV20-1, were more frequent in patients than controls. Samples prepared in the same batch strongly co-clustered by F measure.

The CDR3 spans 16 residues. From germline, CDR1 is DFQATT and CDR2 SNEGSKA (reference sequence). Trimming took 1 base from V and 2 from J; bases not matched to a gene: 8. The TCR beta cDNA libraries carried unique molecular identifiers. There were about 0.95 to 11 million T cells, and 450,000 to 550,000 cDNA molecules came from them. TCRdb itself ran the PCR reads through MiXCR, one entry per CDR3 protein. This repertoire shows about 540,000 distinct CDR3 sequences, approximately 34% found once; its top ten account for approximately 6%. The receptor comes from a girl younger than 18 with multiple sclerosis. This rearrangement joins TRBV20-1 to TRBJ1-1; the match to TRBD1 covers 9 bases. Sequencing was done on a sample of blood. CDR3 in DNA: TGCAGTGCTAGAGTGGCCGGGACAGGGTCCAACACTGAAGCTTTCTTT. Translated: CSARVAGTGSNTEAFF.